This T cell receptor (beta chain) was identified during a study of T cells of healthy individuals (dated by TCRdb to between 2017 and 2018). This clonotype was counted many times. Its antigen specificity is not known. Base qualities were left out, and no much larger clone turns up one base away. The CDR3 contains 18 residues, cysteine and phenylalanine counted. The CDR3 DNA has 54 bases and is translated from base 1. The germline V gene specifies MDHEN as CDR1 and SYDVKM as CDR2. Relative to germline, V is missing 5 bases and J is missing 7 bases, with 17 bases of the junction outside any gene match. Receptor amplification or capture employed 5' RACE. Sequenced on an Illumina MiSeq. In-frame beta chains were kept once TCRdb had trimmed the public reads at Q25 with fastp and called clones with MiXCR. Rows are unified per CDR3 protein, each entry keeping the most common DNA and genes. Recorded for this sample are around 79,000 distinct CDR3 sequences; about 4.8% of them occurred a single time. The top ten clonotypes cover 7.5% to 8% of the sample.

Recombination connected TRBV28 to TRBJ2-2; 9 central nucleotides agree with TRBD1. The sequence derives from a female donor in good health. Here is the DNA: TGTGCCAGCAGTCCAAAGAGCTACAGGGGGCGCGGAGTCGGGGAGCTGTTTTTT. This yields the protein CASSPKSYRGRGVGELFF. This CDR3, with the reference TRBV28 and TRBJ2-2 proteins standing in past its ends, gives the full variable domain DVKVTQSSRYLVKRTGEKVFLECVQDMDHENMFWYRQDPGLGLRLIYFSYDVKMKEKGDIPEGYSVSREKKERFSLILESASTNQTSMYLCASSPKSYRGRGVGELFFGEGSRLTVL.